This T cell receptor (beta chain) stems from a study of cytomegalovirus exposure and HLA in healthy donors. General observations from the study: Per published reports, the classifier diagnosed cytomegalovirus status with high specificity and sensitivity.

On this clone: The antigen is not known.

Separation from the roughly 670-subject first cohort characterized the roughly 120-subject validation cohort, to which the donors belonged. Measured with immunoSEQ multiplex PCR; TCRdb has only the in-frame clones, and not every one. The table has approximately 160,000 clones, 85% seen once; the top ten hold approximately 2.3%. Germline assignment: CDR1 MNHNY and CDR2 SVGAGI (reference sequence). Trimming took 0 bases from V and 5 from J, leaving 5 bases between them. This CDR3 spans 13 amino acids. The chain carries TRBV6-6 and TRBJ1-5, with D unresolved. The receptor comes from a young man in good health and CMV-seropositive. Sequenced: PBMCs. CDR3 nucleotide sequence: TGTGCCAGCAGTTACTCGAGAGATCAGCCCCAGCATTTT. Encoded protein: CASSYSRDQPQHF.